One T cell receptor (beta chain) is described in this entry. An end of the junction differs from the germline gene, which may be a read error. In the authors' methods: Researchers report that nucleated cell counts were estimated from reference gene primer amplification. This table comes from immunoSEQ multiplex PCR, and its TCRdb copy is limited to in-frame clones, with some not included. The DNA gave D and trimming, while V, J and clone size come from that table. Seen here are fewer than 250,000 clones, roughly 91% observed once, and the top ten hold 7% to 9%. This sample is drawn from a study of blood T cell repertoires in COVID-19. Germline V gene data show CDR1 as SEHNR and CDR2 as FQNEAQ (reference sequence). The length of the CDR3 is 16 residues.

The specimen sequenced was PBMCs or T cells enriched from blood (not recorded which). This sequence was found in a man aged 25-40 years in a cohort exposed to, infected with or recovered from COVID-19 (not recorded which). This chain joins TRBV7-9 and TRBJ1-2; D unresolved. The CDR3 region has the DNA TGTGCCAGCACCTTAGTAAGGGAGGCTCCTAACTATGGCTACACCTTC. Its protein is CASTLVREAPNYGYTF.